This is a list of T cell receptor beta chains from one sample in a study of cytomegalovirus exposure and HLA in healthy donors. Only in-frame clones appear in the TCRdb table, and some are missing; sequencing was by immunoSEQ multiplex PCR. The repertoire holds under 200,000 clones, with roughly 80% as singletons. The material sequenced was PBMCs. All receptors come from a man aged 35 to 55 in good health and CMV-seronegative. The CDR3 runs from the conserved cysteine through the conserved F or W. The D gene is left open where the match is weak. The listing skips clone size in some rows; elsewhere it reads once, few, many or a size class.

clone size	J gene	D gene	V gene	CDR3 protein	CDR3 DNA
few	TRBJ2-3	TRBD1	TRBV4-1	CASSQDGTGTDTQYF	TGCGCCAGCAGCCAAGATGGGACAGGGACAGATACGCAGTATTTT
few	TRBJ1-4	.	TRBV5-8	CASRFPGTTNEKLFF	TGTGCCAGCAGATTTCCGGGGACAACTAATGAAAAACTGTTTTTT
once	TRBJ2-7	.	TRBV7-6	CASSLHREEAEQYF	TGTGCCAGCAGCTTACACAGGGAAGAGGCCGAGCAGTACTTC
.	TRBJ2-1	.	TRBV30	CAWSVSRRSNEQFF	TGTGCCTGGAGTGTAAGTAGGCGGTCCAATGAGCAGTTCTTC
few	TRBJ2-2	.	TRBV10-3	CAISETLTGELFF	TGTGCCATCAGTGAGACCCTAACTGGGGAGCTGTTTTTT
.	TRBJ1-6	.	TRBV5-1	CASSLASDSPLHF	TGCGCCAGCAGCTTGGCGTCAGATTCACCCCTCCACTTT
.	TRBJ1-1	.	TRBV30	CAWRLTRNTEAFF	TGTGCCTGGAGACTGACTAGAAACACTGAAGCTTTCTTT
few	TRBJ1-3	.	TRBV30	CAWTGQNTIYF	TGTGCCTGGACAGGGCAAAACACCATATATTTT
.	TRBJ2-1	TRBD2	TRBV15	CATSRDRGLAGSSYNEQFF	TGTGCCACCAGCAGAGATAGGGGACTAGCGGGTTCCTCCTACAATGAGCAGTTCTTC
.	TRBJ2-5	.	TRBV5-6	CASGAPGTLETQYF	TGTGCCAGCGGAGCTCCCGGGACACTAGAGACCCAGTACTTC
.	TRBJ1-5	TRBD1	TRBV30	CAWSFTGVGQPQHF	TGTGCCTGGAGTTTTACAGGGGTAGGGCAGCCCCAGCATTTT
.	TRBJ2-7	.	TRBV27	CASSLKTGPGYEQYF	TGTGCCAGCAGTTTAAAGACAGGCCCCGGGTACGAGCAGTACTTC
.	TRBJ1-6	.	TRBV4-2	CASSQDSQGYDSPLHF	TGTGCCAGCAGCCAAGATAGCCAGGGTTATGATTCACCCCTCCACTTT
.	TRBJ2-5	.	TRBV30	CAWSAGDRHQETQYF	TGTGCCTGGAGTGCGGGGGATAGGCACCAAGAGACCCAGTACTTC
.	TRBJ2-2	.	TRBV21-1	CASSERQGAKAPNTGELFF	TGTGCCAGCAGCGAGAGACAGGGGGCCAAGGCACCGAACACCGGGGAGCTGTTTTTT
once	TRBJ1-2	.	TRBV2	CASHFDMDYGYTF	TGTGCCAGCCACTTTGATATGGACTATGGCTACACCTTC
.	TRBJ2-2	TRBD1	TRBV7-7	CATSGRGRTGELFF	TGTGCTACCTCGGGCAGGGGGCGGACCGGGGAGCTGTTTTTT
.	TRBJ2-6	.	TRBV7-3	CASSATTGANVLTF	TGTGCCAGCAGCGCCACAACAGGGGCCAACGTCCTGACTTTC
few	TRBJ2-5	TRBD2	TRBV5-6	CASSLRSAGFQETQYF	TGTGCCAGCAGCTTACGCTCAGCGGGGTTCCAAGAGACCCAGTACTTC
.	TRBJ1-2	.	TRBV27	CASRRVGNYGYTF	TGTGCCAGTCGGAGGGTTGGGAACTATGGCTACACCTTC
.	TRBJ2-5	.	TRBV6-5	CASSYSGGQETQYF	TGTGCCAGCAGTTACTCTGGGGGGCAAGAGACCCAGTACTTC
.	TRBJ2-5	.	TRBV6-1	CASSKNTLNNGAQYF	TGTGCCAGCAGCAAAAACACCCTTAACAATGGGGCACAGTACTTC
.	TRBJ2-7	.	TRBV5-1	CASSFETAYEQYF	TGCGCCAGCAGCTTCGAGACTGCCTACGAGCAGTACTTC
.	TRBJ2-7	.	TRBV30	CAWSSGYSYEQYF	TGTGCCTGGAGTTCGGGGTACTCCTACGAGCAGTACTTC
.	TRBJ2-1	.	TRBV7-9	CASSPEGVGYNEQFF	TGTGCCAGCAGCCCCGAAGGGGTCGGTTACAATGAGCAGTTCTTC
.	TRBJ1-1	TRBD1	TRBV30	CAWSRGNRGTNTEAFF	TGTGCCTGGAGTCGGGGGAACAGGGGGACGAACACTGAAGCTTTCTTT
once	TRBJ1-2	TRBD1	TRBV5-1	CASSLARTGDSEDGYTF	TGCGCCAGCAGCTTGGCGAGGACAGGGGATAGTGAGGATGGCTACACCTTC
once	TRBJ2-4	TRBD1	TRBV7-9	CASSSNLDRGYIQYF	TGTGCCAGCAGCTCCAATCTCGACAGGGGATACATTCAGTACTTC
.	TRBJ2-7	TRBD1	TRBV28	CASSLGQGIYEQYF	TGTGCCAGCAGTTTAGGACAGGGAATCTACGAGCAGTACTTC
.	TRBJ2-5	.	TRBV7-2	CASRLGGNQETQYF	TGTGCCAGCAGGCTAGGGGGAAATCAAGAGACCCAGTACTTC